These 20 T cell receptor beta chains originate from one sample sequenced in a study of cytomegalovirus exposure and HLA in healthy donors. Primers included in the PCR were 60 Vbeta and 13 Jbeta primers. Repertoires were generated with immunoSEQ multiplex PCR, while TCRdb's copy carries only in-frame clones and drops some. Among about 87,000 clones, less than 80% were seen once, and the ten largest hold approximately 20%. Sequencing used PBMCs. The receptors come from a man aged 25-45 years in good health and CMV-seropositive.

The rearrangement links TRBV9 to TRBJ1-5, with D hard to call. This CDR3 spans 14 amino acids. Germline lookup yields CDR1 SGDLS and CDR2 YYNGEE. Between the trimmed V and J ends, which lost 3 bases and 4 bases, there was a span of 11 bases. This CDR3 reads CASSAGGFNQPQHF. As DNA, the CDR3 is TGTGCCAGCAGCGCCGGAGGGTTTAATCAGCCCCAGCATTTT.

The chain couples TRBV5-4 to TRBJ2-1, with a possible D match to TRBD2 (6 bases). The CDR3 consists of 14 residues. Germline CDR1 and CDR2: SGHNT and YYREEE (reference sequence). Trimming removed 4 bases from V and 6 bases from J, with 14 bases in between. CDR3 region: CASSLGTSPNEQFF. DNA of the CDR3: TGTGCCAGCAGCCTTGGGACTTCTCCCAATGAGCAGTTCTTC.

V and J are TRBV19 and TRBJ2-7, with D possibly TRBD2 on 6 matching bases. CDR1 and CDR2 (germline): LNHDA, SQIVND (reference sequence). This CDR3 spans 13 amino acids. Trimming shortened V by 7 bases and J by 3 bases, and 13 bases separated the two germline ends. DNA of the CDR3: TGTGCCAGTAATCGCGGGACCATCTACGAGCAGTACTTC. Amino acid sequence: CASNRGTIYEQYF.

The rearrangement links TRBV19 to TRBJ2-1; D is possibly TRBD1 (5 bases). V was clipped by 1 base and J by 6 bases, with 7 bases between them. CDR3 length: 13 amino acids. Germline V gene lookup returns CDR1 LNHDA and CDR2 SQIVND (reference sequence). CDR3 sequence (DNA): TGTGCCAGTAGTATAGGGGGCCCCAATGAGCAGTTCTTC. This encodes CASSIGGPNEQFF. Based on the CDR3 plus reference TRBV19 and TRBJ2-1, the full variable domain is DGGITQSPKYLFRKEGQNVTLSCEQNLNHDAMYWYRQDPGQGLRLIYYSQIVNDFQKGDIAEGYSVSREKKESFPLTVTSAQKNPTAFYLCASSIGGPNEQFFGPGTRLTVL.

Of note for this clone: Sequence at one end of the junction differs from germline and may be a read error. The chain uses TRBV5-1 and TRBJ2-5; the D is unclear. The CDR3 totals 11 residues. Germline values: CDR1 SGHRS, CDR2 YFSETQ. CDR3 protein: CASSFLEAQYF. CDR3 coding DNA: TGCGCCAGCAGCTTCCTAGAGGCCCAGTACTTC.

The chain joins TRBV29-1 to TRBJ2-5; D might be TRBD2 (6 bases). Germline V CDR1 and CDR2: SQVTM, ANQGSEA. Trimming took off 1 base at V and 9 bases at J, with 12 bases between the two ends. This CDR3 has 12 amino acids. The CDR3 protein is CSVEGGTTAQYF. DNA for the CDR3: TGCAGCGTTGAAGGCGGGACGACGGCCCAGTACTTC. Drawing the rest from reference TRBV29-1 and TRBJ2-5, the complete variable domain is SAVISQKPSRDICQRGTSLTIQCQVDSQVTMMFWYRQQPGQSLTLIATANQGSEATYESGFVIDKFPISRPNLTFSTLTVSNMSPEDSSIYLCSVEGGTTAQYFGPGTRLLVL.

V is TRBV28 and J is TRBJ1-1; 10 bases map to TRBD1. Trimming cost V 9 bases and J 8 bases; bases outside gene matches: 6. This CDR3 is built from 12 residues. The germline V gene encodes CDR1 MDHEN and CDR2 SYDVKM. As DNA, the CDR3 is TGTGCCAGTGGGACAGGGGACTGGGAAGCTTTCTTT. This translates into CASGTGDWEAFF.

The rearrangement links TRBV2 to TRBJ2-7; 7 bases match TRBD1. The germline CDR1 and CDR2 sequences are SNHLY and FYNNEI. CDR3 length equals 15 residues. After removal of 6 bases from V and 2 bases from J, the junction contained 10 bases not matched to a gene. CDR3 sequence: CASRRYGTAAYEQYF. The CDR3 DNA reads as TGTGCCAGCAGGCGCTACGGGACAGCCGCCTACGAGCAGTACTTC.

This clone has a handful of counts. The rearrangement uses TRBV6-4 and TRBJ1-2; no firm D call. The CDR3 consists of 13 residues. V shed 10 bases and J shed 2 bases, with 14 bases lying between them. Per the germline V gene, CDR1 is MRHNA and CDR2 is SNTAGT. CDR3 region: CATSDCDNYGYTF. Here the CDR3 DNA reads TGTGCCACTTCCGACTGCGACAACTATGGCTACACCTTC.

The rearrangement links TRBV5-4 to TRBJ2-1, with TRBD2 matching 11 bases. Germline CDR1 SGHNT, CDR2 YYREEE (reference sequence). After removal of 3 bases from V and 6 bases from J, the junction contained 8 bases not matched to a gene. The CDR3 contains 16 residues. CDR3 DNA: TGTGCCAGCAGCTCATTAGCGGGAGGGACTGGCAATGAGCAGTTCTTC. Protein product: CASSSLAGGTGNEQFF.

The count of this clone is one. As DNA, the CDR3 is TGTGCCAGCAGTATCGGGACAGGGGGTGGCTACACCTTC. Translated: CASSIGTGGGYTF. The rearrangement joins TRBV27 to TRBJ1-2, with 11 bases identical to TRBD1. Germline V gives CDR1 MNHEY, CDR2 SMNVEV (reference sequence). The CDR3 covers 13 residues. The junction had 3 bases not matched to a gene; V was cut back by 5 bases and J by 7 bases.

V gene TRBV10-3 combines with J gene TRBJ2-7, with TRBD1 matching over 7 bases. The V and J ends lost 6 bases and 3 bases, in that order; junction bases with no gene match: 11. Germline CDR1 reads ENHRY; CDR2 reads SYGVKD. This CDR3 region has 15 residues. The CDR3 bases are TGTGCCATCAGGGCTGGCCGGGACAGCGTCTACGAGCAGTACTTC. Residues: CAIRAGRDSVYEQYF.

This rearrangement joins TRBV6-1 to TRBJ1-1; no reliable D call. This CDR3 contains 12 residues. V dropped 1 base and J dropped 7 bases, with 7 bases sitting between them. Germline V gene lookup returns CDR1 MNHNS and CDR2 SASEGT. CDR3 coding DNA: TGTGCCAGCAGTGAAGGGAGAATTGAAGCTTTCTTT. Translation gives CASSEGRIEAFF.

This rearrangement joins TRBV29-1 to TRBJ1-2, with 7 bases aligning to TRBD1. CDR3 length: 15 residues. Germline CDR1 reads SQVTM; CDR2 reads ANQGSEA. The V gene end was trimmed by 7 bases and the J gene end by 1 base; junction bases not matched to a gene: 12. CDR3 coding DNA: TGCAGCGCAAAGACACAGGGGATCGGTAACTATGGCTACACCTTC. Its protein product is CSAKTQGIGNYGYTF.

The chain combines TRBV11-2 with TRBJ2-7; 10 nucleotides align to TRBD2. CDR1 and CDR2 from the germline V gene are SGHAT and FQNNGV. CDR3 length: 16 residues. V was clipped by 5 bases and J by 0 bases; unmatched bases: 7. The CDR3 loop is CASSHTSGESSYEQYF. The CDR3 DNA is TGTGCCAGCAGCCACACTAGCGGGGAGAGCTCCTACGAGCAGTACTTC.

V gene TRBV6-1 combines with J gene TRBJ2-7; 9 bases align to TRBD1. There are 16 residues in the CDR3. From germline, CDR1 is MNHNS and CDR2 SASEGT. Trimming cost V 2 bases and J 4 bases; bases outside gene matches: 9. CDR3 DNA: TGTGCCAGCAGTGAACTGGGACAGGGTGTAGGATACGAGCAGTACTTC. Translating it yields CASSELGQGVGYEQYF.

The chain couples TRBV5-1 to TRBJ2-3; 10 positions agree with TRBD2. J was trimmed by 5 bases and V by 2 bases; bases with no gene match: 8. Germline CDR1 and CDR2: SGHRS and YFSETQ. The CDR3 spans 16 residues. CDR3 in amino acids: CASSFLIAGGVDTQYF. The CDR3 coding sequence is TGCGCCAGCAGCTTTTTAATAGCGGGAGGTGTAGATACGCAGTATTTT.

In this sample, this clone turned up a few times. The chain links TRBV10-3 to TRBJ1-2; 10 positions match TRBD1. The CDR3 is 16 residues long. With V trimmed by 2 bases and J by 4 bases, 7 bases remained unmatched. Germline CDR1 reads ENHRY; CDR2 reads SYGVKD. CDR3 in amino acids: CAISEDGTGEIYGYTF. Written as DNA, the CDR3 is TGTGCCATCAGTGAGGATGGGACAGGGGAGATCTATGGCTACACCTTC.

The CDR3 bases are TGTGCCAGCAGCACCCGTAGCGGGAGAGTAGATACGCAGTATTTT. Translating it yields CASSTRSGRVDTQYF. The chain employs TRBV9 and TRBJ2-3, with 9 bases lining up with TRBD2. Losses at the gene ends were 4 bases for V and 5 bases for J; bases not matched to a gene: 8. Looked up from germline, CDR1 is SGDLS and CDR2 is YYNGEE. This CDR3 is 15 amino acids long. The full variable domain, its missing parts supplied by reference TRBV9 and TRBJ2-3, is DSGVTQTPKHLITATGQRVTLRCSPRSGDLSVYWYQQSLDQGLQFLIQYYNGEERAKGNILERFSAQQFPDLHSELNLSSLELGDSALYFCASSTRSGRVDTQYFGPGTRLTVL.

This chain connects TRBV4-2 to TRBJ2-7, with 10 bases lining up with TRBD1. The V and J ends lost 5 bases and 5 bases, in that order; junction bases with no gene match: 6. Germline-derived CDR1 and CDR2 are LGHNA and YNFKEQ. The length of the CDR3 is 14 residues. The CDR3 sequence: CASSTRDRGNEQYF. Here the CDR3 DNA reads TGTGCCAGCAGCACCCGGGACAGGGGAAACGAGCAGTACTTC.